The sequence of this T cell receptor beta chain was determined in a study of post-analysis software for immune sequencing data. The TCR beta cDNA libraries carried unique molecular identifiers. Input amounts of 1 to 10 million T cells were used. These gave about 500,000 cDNA molecules, so each molecule approximated one T cell. From the PCR reads, TCRdb called clonotypes with MiXCR, one entry per CDR3 protein. The data show about 820,000 distinct CDR3 sequences, approximately 53% seen once. CDR3 length: 12 residues. Trimming stripped 5 bases from V and 8 bases from J, with 12 bases between. Looked up from germline, CDR1 is SGHTA and CDR2 is FQGTGA. As for this clonotype: Its specificity is not known.

Study-wide results and limits: Included in a set of several TRBV segments more frequent in patients than controls were TRBV5-6, TRBV5-1 and TRBV20-1.

The TCR originated in a girl aged 10 to 17 with multiple sclerosis. Sequencing was performed on blood. The J gene is TRBJ1-2, the V gene TRBV7-3; D gene ambiguous. The CDR3 is CASSPRPGGYTF. CDR3 in DNA: TGTGCCAGCAGCCCGCGACCGGGAGGCTACACCTTC. Full variable domain (missing parts from reference TRBV7-3 and TRBJ1-2): GAGVSQTPSNKVTEKGKYVELRCDPISGHTALYWYRQSLGQGPEFLIYFQGTGAADDSGLPNDRFFAVRPEGSVSTLKIQRTERGDSAVYLCASSPRPGGYTFGSGTRLTVV.